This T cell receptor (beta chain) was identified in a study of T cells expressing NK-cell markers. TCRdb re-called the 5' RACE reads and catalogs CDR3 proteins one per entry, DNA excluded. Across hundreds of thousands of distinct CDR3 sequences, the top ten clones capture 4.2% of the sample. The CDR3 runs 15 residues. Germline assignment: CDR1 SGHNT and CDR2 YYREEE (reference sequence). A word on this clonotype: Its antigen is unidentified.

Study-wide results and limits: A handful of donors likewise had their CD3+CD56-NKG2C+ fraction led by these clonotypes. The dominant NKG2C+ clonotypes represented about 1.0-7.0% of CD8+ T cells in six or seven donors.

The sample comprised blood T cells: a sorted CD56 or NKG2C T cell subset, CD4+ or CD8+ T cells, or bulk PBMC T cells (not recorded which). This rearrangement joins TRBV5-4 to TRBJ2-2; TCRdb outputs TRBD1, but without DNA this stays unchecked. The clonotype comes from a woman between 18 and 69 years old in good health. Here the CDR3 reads CASSQGGVNTGELFF.